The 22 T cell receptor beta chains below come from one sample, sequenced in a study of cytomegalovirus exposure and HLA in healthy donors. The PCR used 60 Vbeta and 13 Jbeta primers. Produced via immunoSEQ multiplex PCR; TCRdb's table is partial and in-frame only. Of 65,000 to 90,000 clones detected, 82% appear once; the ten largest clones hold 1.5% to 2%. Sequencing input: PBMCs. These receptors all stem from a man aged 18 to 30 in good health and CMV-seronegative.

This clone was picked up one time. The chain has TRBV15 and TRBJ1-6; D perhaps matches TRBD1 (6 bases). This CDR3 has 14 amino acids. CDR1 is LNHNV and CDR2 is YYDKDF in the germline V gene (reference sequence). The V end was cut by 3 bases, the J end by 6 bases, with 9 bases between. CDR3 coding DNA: TGTGCCACCAGCAGCGCACAGGGTAATTCACCCCTCCACTTT. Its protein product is CATSSAQGNSPLHF.

In DNA form, the CDR3 reads TGTGCCACCAGCAGAGATTTGGCTAGCGGGTGGGGGGGCAATGAGCAGTTCTTC. It codes for CATSRDLASGWGGNEQFF. The genes are TRBV15 and TRBJ2-1; 8 positions match TRBD2. CDR3 length: 18 residues. J was trimmed by 6 bases and V by 0 bases; bases with no gene match: 13. Germline CDR1 and CDR2: LNHNV and YYDKDF (reference sequence).

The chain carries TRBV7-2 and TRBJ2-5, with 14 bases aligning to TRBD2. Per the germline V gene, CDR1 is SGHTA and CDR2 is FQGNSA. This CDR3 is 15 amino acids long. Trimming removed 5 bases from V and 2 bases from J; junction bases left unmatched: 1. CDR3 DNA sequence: TGTGCCAGCAGCCGACTAGCGGGGGGGCAAGAGACCCAGTACTTC. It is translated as CASSRLAGGQETQYF.

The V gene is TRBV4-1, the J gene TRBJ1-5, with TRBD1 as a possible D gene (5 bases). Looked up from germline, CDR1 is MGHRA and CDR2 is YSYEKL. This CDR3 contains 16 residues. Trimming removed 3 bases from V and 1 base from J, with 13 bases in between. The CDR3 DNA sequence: TGCGCCAGCAGCCAGATACAGGTTTCGAGCAATCAGCCCCAGCATTTT. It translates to CASSQIQVSSNQPQHF.

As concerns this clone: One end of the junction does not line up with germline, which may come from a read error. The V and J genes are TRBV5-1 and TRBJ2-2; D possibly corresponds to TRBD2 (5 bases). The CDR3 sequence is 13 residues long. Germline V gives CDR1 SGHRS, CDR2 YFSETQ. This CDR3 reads CASSFGNTGELSF. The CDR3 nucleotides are TGCGCCAGCAGCTTCGGGAACACCGGGGAGCTGTCTTTT.

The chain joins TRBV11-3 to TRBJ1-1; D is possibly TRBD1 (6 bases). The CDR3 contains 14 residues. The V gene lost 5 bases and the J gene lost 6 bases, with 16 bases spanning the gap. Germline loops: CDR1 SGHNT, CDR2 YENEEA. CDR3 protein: CASSKQGGVAEAFF. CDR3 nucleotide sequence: TGTGCCAGCAGCAAACAGGGAGGGGTAGCTGAAGCTTTCTTT.

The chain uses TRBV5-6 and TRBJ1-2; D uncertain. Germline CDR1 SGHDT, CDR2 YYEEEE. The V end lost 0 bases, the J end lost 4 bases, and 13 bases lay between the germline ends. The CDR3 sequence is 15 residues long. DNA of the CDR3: TGTGCCAGCAGCTTGGCGCCAGCGTTCCTCTATGGCTACACCTTC. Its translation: CASSLAPAFLYGYTF.

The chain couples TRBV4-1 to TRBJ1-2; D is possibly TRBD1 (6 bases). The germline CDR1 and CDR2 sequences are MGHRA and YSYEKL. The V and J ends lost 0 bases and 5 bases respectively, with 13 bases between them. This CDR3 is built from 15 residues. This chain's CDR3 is CASSQDRTAPYGYTF. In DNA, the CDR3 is TGCGCCAGCAGCCAAGATAGGACAGCGCCATATGGCTACACCTTC.

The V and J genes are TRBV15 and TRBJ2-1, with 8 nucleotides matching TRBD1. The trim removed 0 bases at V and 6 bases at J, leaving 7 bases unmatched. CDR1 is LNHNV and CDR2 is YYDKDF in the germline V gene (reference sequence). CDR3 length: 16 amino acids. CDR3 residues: CATSRDRVTGVNEQFF. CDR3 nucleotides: TGTGCCACCAGCAGAGATCGGGTGACAGGGGTCAATGAGCAGTTCTTC.

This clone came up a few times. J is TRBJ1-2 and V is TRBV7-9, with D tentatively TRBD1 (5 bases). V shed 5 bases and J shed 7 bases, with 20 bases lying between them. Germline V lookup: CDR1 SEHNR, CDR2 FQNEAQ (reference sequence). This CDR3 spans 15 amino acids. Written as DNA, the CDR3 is TGTGCCAGCAGCCCAAGCGGGACTCTTCGGGGTGGCTACACCTTC. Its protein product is CASSPSGTLRGGYTF. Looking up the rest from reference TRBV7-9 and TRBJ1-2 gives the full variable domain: DTGVSQNPRHKITKRGQNVTFRCDPISEHNRLYWYRQTLGQGPEFLTYFQNEAQLEKSRLLSDRFSAERPKGSFSTLEIQRTEQGDSAMYLCASSPSGTLRGGYTFGSGTRLTVV.

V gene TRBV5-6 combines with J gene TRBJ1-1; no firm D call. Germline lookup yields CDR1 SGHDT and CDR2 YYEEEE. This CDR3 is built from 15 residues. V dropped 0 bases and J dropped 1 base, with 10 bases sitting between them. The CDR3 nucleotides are TGTGCCAGCAGCTTGGTGCAGGTACGGAACACTGAAGCTTTCTTT. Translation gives CASSLVQVRNTEAFF. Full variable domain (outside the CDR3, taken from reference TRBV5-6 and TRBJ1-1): DAGVTQSPTHLIKTRGQQVTLRCSPKSGHDTVSWYQQALGQGPQFIFQYYEEEERQRGNFPDRFSGHQFPNYSSELNVNALLLGDSALYLCASSLVQVRNTEAFFGQGTRLTVV.

The CDR3, as DNA: TGTGCCATCTACCAGCAGGGCTACGAGCAGTACTTC. This codes for CAIYQQGYEQYF. The V call is TRBV10-3, the J call TRBJ2-7; D may be TRBD1 (5 bases). The CDR3 contains 12 residues. V was shortened by 8 bases and J by 3 bases, with 11 bases between the two germline ends. The germline gives CDR1 ENHRY, CDR2 SYGVKD.

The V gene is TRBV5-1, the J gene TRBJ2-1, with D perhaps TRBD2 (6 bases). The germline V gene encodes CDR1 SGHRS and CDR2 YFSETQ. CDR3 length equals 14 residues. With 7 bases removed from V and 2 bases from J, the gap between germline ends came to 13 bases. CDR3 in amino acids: CASGEEAAYNEQFF. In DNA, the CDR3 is TGCGCCAGCGGGGAGGAGGCGGCCTACAATGAGCAGTTCTTC.

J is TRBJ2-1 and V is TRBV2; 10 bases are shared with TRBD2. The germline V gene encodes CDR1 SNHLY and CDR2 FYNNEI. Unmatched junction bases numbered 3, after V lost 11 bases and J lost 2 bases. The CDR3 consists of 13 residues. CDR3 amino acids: CALTSGAYNEQFF. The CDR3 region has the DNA TGTGCCTTAACTAGCGGGGCCTACAATGAGCAGTTCTTC.

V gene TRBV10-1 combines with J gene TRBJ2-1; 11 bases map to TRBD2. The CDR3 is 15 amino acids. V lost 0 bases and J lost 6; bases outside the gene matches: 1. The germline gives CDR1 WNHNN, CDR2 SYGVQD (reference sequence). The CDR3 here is CASSESTSGGNEQFF. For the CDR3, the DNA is TGCGCCAGCAGTGAGTCTACTAGCGGGGGCAATGAGCAGTTCTTC.

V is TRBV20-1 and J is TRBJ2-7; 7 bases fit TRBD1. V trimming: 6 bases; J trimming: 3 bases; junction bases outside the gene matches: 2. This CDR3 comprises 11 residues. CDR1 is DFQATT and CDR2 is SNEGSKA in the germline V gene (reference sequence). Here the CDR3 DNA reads TGCAGTGCAAGACAGGGCTACGAGCAGTACTTC. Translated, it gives CSARQGYEQYF.

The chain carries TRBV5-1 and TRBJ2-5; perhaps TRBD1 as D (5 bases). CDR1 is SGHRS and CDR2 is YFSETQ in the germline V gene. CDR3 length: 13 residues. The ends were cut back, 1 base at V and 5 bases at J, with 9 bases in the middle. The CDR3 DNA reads TGCGCCAGCAGCTTGCAGGGCGTGGAGACCCAGTACTTC. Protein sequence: CASSLQGVETQYF.

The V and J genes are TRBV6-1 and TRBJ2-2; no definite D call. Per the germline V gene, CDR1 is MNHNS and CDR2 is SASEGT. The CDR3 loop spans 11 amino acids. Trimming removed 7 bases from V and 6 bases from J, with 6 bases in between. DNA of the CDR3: TGTGCCAGCATCTCCGCCGGGGAGCTGTTTTTT. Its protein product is CASISAGELFF.

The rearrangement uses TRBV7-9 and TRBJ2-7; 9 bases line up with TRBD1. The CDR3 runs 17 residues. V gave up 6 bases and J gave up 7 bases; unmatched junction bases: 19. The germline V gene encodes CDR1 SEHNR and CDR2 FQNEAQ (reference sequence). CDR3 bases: TGTGCCAGCAGTTCCACAGTGGGGGACAGGGACTATTGGGAGCAGTACTTC. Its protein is CASSSTVGDRDYWEQYF.

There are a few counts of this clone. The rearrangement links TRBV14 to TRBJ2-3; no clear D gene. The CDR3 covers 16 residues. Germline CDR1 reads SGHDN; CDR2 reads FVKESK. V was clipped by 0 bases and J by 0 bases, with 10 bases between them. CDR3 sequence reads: CASSQESGLSTDTQYF. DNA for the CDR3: TGTGCCAGCAGCCAAGAATCTGGGCTAAGCACAGATACGCAGTATTTT.

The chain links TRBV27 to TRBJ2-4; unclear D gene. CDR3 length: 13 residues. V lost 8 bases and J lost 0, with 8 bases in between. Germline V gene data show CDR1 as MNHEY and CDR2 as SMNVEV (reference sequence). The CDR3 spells CASQTLAKNIQYF. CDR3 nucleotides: TGTGCCAGCCAAACTCTAGCCAAAAACATTCAGTACTTC.

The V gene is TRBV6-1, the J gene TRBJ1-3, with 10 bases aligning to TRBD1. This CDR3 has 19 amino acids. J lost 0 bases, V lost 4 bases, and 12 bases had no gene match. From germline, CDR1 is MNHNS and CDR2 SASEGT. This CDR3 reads CASSAPPGQGLNSGNTIYF. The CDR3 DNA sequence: TGTGCCAGCAGTGCACCTCCGGGACAGGGGCTCAACTCTGGAAACACCATATATTTT.